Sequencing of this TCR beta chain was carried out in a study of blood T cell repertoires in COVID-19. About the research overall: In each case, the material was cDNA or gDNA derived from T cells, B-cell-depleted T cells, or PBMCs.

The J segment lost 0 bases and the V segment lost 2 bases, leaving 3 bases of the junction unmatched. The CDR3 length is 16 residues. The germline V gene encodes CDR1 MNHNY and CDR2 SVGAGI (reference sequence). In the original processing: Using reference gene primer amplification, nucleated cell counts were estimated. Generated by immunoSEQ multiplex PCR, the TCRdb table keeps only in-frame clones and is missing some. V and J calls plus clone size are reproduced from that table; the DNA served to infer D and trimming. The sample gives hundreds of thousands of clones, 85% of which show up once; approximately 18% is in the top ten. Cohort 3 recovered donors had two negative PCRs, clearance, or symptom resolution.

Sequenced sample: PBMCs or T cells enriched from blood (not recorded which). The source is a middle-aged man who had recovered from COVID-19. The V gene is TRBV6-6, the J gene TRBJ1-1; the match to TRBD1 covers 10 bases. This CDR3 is CASSYPTGGMNTEAFF. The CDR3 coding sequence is TGTGCCAGCAGTTACCCGACAGGGGGCATGAACACTGAAGCTTTCTTT.